This T cell receptor (beta chain) is from a study of cytomegalovirus exposure and HLA in healthy donors. This clone has just one count. After removal of 5 bases from V and 6 bases from J, the junction contained 3 bases not matched to a gene. Looked up from germline, CDR1 is SNHLY and CDR2 is FYNNEI. The CDR3 has 15 residues. Amplification used 60 Vbeta primers and 13 Jbeta primers. The protocol was immunoSEQ multiplex PCR, while the TCRdb copy is restricted to in-frame clones and leaves out a portion. The sample has about 88,000 clones; about two thirds are singletons. This clonotype was sampled from a man in his forties or fifties in good health and CMV-seronegative. This rearrangement joins TRBV2 to TRBJ2-1; TRBD2 matches 14 bases. The specimen was PBMCs. CDR3 loop: CASSRLAGGSNEQFF. The CDR3 nucleotides are TGTGCCAGCAGTCGACTAGCGGGAGGGTCCAATGAGCAGTTCTTC.